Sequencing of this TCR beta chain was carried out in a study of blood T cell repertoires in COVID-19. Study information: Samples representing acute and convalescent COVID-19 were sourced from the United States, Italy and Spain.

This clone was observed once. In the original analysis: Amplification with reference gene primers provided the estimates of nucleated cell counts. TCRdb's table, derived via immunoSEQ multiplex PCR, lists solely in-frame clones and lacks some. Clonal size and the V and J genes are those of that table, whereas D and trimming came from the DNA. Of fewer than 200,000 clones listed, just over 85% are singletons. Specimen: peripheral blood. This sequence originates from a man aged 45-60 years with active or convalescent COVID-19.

CDR3 sequence: CASSWRDRVSYEQYF. DNA of the CDR3: TGTGCCAGCAGCTGGCGGGACAGGGTTTCCTACGAGCAGTACTTC. V is TRBV21-1 and J is TRBJ2-7; the table's D call, TRBD1, was not checked against the DNA. TRBV21-1 is classified as a pseudogene. The CDR3 totals 15 residues.